The 23 T cell receptor beta chains below come from one sample, sequenced in a study of blood T cell repertoires in COVID-19. Sequenced by immunoSEQ multiplex PCR; TCRdb stores in-frame clones only, minus some. The repertoire includes 150,000 to 200,000 clones, roughly 80% of them detected once, and 2.6% sits in the top ten. Sequencing was done on a sample of peripheral blood. These receptors came from a human donor with acute or convalescent COVID-19. The donor label of this sample is uncertain.

This clone was seen more than once but under ten times. V usage is TRBV15 and J usage is TRBJ2-1; 9 nucleotides align to TRBD1. Trimming removed 1 base from V and 6 bases from J; junction bases left unmatched: 4. Germline V gene data show CDR1 as LNHNV and CDR2 as YYDKDF (reference sequence). The CDR3 runs to 15 residues. The CDR3 region is CATSRGGQGGNEQFF. The CDR3 DNA reads as TGTGCCACCAGCAGAGGGGGACAGGGAGGCAATGAGCAGTTCTTC.

This chain joins TRBV5-6 and TRBJ2-5; the match to TRBD1 covers 9 bases. CDR1 and CDR2 from the germline V gene are SGHDT and YYEEEE. Trimming at V came to 2 bases and at J to 2 bases, leaving 1 base not matched to a gene. The CDR3 consists of 14 residues. The CDR3 loop is CASSFGQGQETQYF. The CDR3 DNA is TGTGCCAGCAGCTTTGGACAGGGGCAAGAGACCCAGTACTTC.

The V call is TRBV7-2, the J call TRBJ2-7; TRBD1 aligns across 12 bases. The V gene's germline CDR1 is SGHTA and CDR2 FQGNSA. The CDR3 is made up of 18 amino acids. V dropped 2 bases and J dropped 0; count of bases not matched to a gene: 8. The CDR3 DNA reads as TGTGCCAGCAGCTTAAGAGAGGGACAGGGGGCCTACTCCTACGAGCAGTACTTC. As protein: CASSLREGQGAYSYEQYF.

J is TRBJ2-5 and V is TRBV6-5, with 11 positions matching TRBD1. V shed 7 bases and J 5 bases; nucleotides not matched to a gene: 9. In germline, CDR1 is MNHEY, CDR2 SVGAGI. The CDR3 spans 15 residues. The CDR3 DNA sequence: TGTGCCAGCATCCCATCCCGGGACAGGGGGGAGACCCAGTACTTC. Translated: CASIPSRDRGETQYF.

The rearrangement joins TRBV6-5 to TRBJ2-7; 10 bases match TRBD1. The V segment lost 6 bases and the J segment 7 bases; nucleotides outside the gene matches: 9. CDR3 length: 14 amino acids. In germline, CDR1 is MNHEY, CDR2 SVGAGI. For the CDR3, the DNA is TGTGCCAGCAGAAGGACAGGGGGGTCATATGAGCAGTACTTC. Translated: CASRRTGGSYEQYF.

This sequence joins TRBV30 and TRBJ2-1, with 12 bases lining up with TRBD2. This CDR3 comprises 17 residues. V trimming: 3 bases; J trimming: 8 bases; junction bases outside the gene matches: 14. Germline-derived CDR1 and CDR2 are GTSNPN and SVGIG (reference sequence). CDR3 sequence: CAWRTLLLAGGQDEQFF. The CDR3 coding sequence is TGTGCCTGGAGGACCCTCTTACTAGCGGGGGGCCAAGATGAGCAGTTCTTC.

CDR3 in amino acids: CASSFTTGGGTEAFF. The CDR3 nucleotides are TGTGCCAGCAGTTTCACGACAGGAGGAGGCACTGAAGCTTTCTTT. The V and J genes are TRBV3-1 (or the pseudogene TRBV3-2) and TRBJ1-1; D perhaps matches TRBD1 (6 bases). Germline loops: CDR1 LGHDT, CDR2 YNNKEL (reference sequence). Trimming took off 6 bases at V and 4 bases at J, with 18 bases between the two ends. The CDR3 length is 15 residues.

The chain recombines TRBV6-5 with TRBJ1-3; D gene uncertain. V lost 4 bases, J lost 8 bases, and 9 bases lay in between. The CDR3 is 12 amino acids. CDR1 is MNHEY, CDR2 SVGAGI, per germline. CDR3 residues: CASSSPGDTIYF. CDR3 bases: TGTGCCAGCAGTTCCCCCGGGGACACCATATATTTT.

The genes are TRBV9 and TRBJ1-6; TRBD1 aligns across 9 bases. In germline, CDR1 is SGDLS, CDR2 YYNGEE. The CDR3 totals 15 residues. The V segment lost 3 bases and the J segment 8 bases; nucleotides outside the gene matches: 6. The CDR3 region is CASSGGQGRHSPLHF. DNA of the CDR3: TGTGCCAGCAGCGGGGGACAGGGTCGGCATTCACCCCTCCACTTT.

The V gene is TRBV6-1, the J gene TRBJ1-3; D possibly corresponds to TRBD1 (6 bases). CDR3 length: 16 residues. Germline CDR1 reads MNHNS; CDR2 reads SASEGT. V lost 3 bases and J 1 base, leaving 13 bases between the germline ends. The CDR3 DNA reads as TGTGCCAGCAGTGACGTGGCAGGGACATCTGGAAACACCATATATTTT. Its translation: CASSDVAGTSGNTIYF.

The gene calls are TRBV5-5 and TRBJ2-7, with 8 bases identical to TRBD2. CDR3 length: 14 amino acids. Germline CDR1 reads SGHKS; CDR2 reads YYEKEE (reference sequence). V lost 2 bases, J lost 3 bases, and 4 bases stayed unmatched. CDR3 nucleotide sequence: TGTGCCAGCAGCTTAACCGGGACTAGCTACGAGCAGTACTTC. Translation gives CASSLTGTSYEQYF.

This chain connects TRBV3-1 (or the pseudogene TRBV3-2) to TRBJ1-2, with unresolved D. CDR1 LGHDT and CDR2 YNNKEL come from the germline V gene (reference sequence). The CDR3 extends over 15 amino acids. V lost 3 bases and J 2 bases, leaving 13 bases between the germline ends. The CDR3: CASSHQAVSNYGYTF. CDR3 nucleotide sequence: TGTGCCAGCAGCCATCAGGCAGTGTCCAACTATGGCTACACCTTC.

V and J are TRBV19 and TRBJ1-2; possibly TRBD1 for D (5 bases). The CDR3 is made up of 14 amino acids. CDR1 and CDR2 (germline): LNHDA, SQIVND (reference sequence). Trimming took 7 bases from V and 0 from J, leaving 12 bases between them. The CDR3 loop reads CASKIGTANYGYTF. CDR3 in DNA: TGTGCCAGTAAGATAGGGACTGCTAACTATGGCTACACCTTC.

V usage is TRBV5-1 and J usage is TRBJ1-1; TRBD1 agrees at 12 bases. V lost 4 bases to trimming and J lost 11 bases; unmatched junction nucleotides: 9. The CDR3 contains 14 residues. CDR1 is SGHRS, CDR2 YFSETQ, per germline. The CDR3 DNA reads as TGCGCCAGCAGCGCCTCCGGGACAGGGGGCTTGGCTTTCTTT. Amino acids: CASSASGTGGLAFF. Complete variable domain (other parts from reference TRBV5-1 and TRBJ1-1): KAGVTQTPRYLIKTRGQQVTLSCSPISGHRSVSWYQQTPGQGLQFLFEYFSETQRNKGNFPGRFSGRQFSNSRSEMNVSTLELGDSALYLCASSASGTGGLAFFGQGTRLTVV.

The rearrangement joins TRBV7-9 to TRBJ2-3, with 9 bases lining up with TRBD2. Germline CDR1 is SEHNR and CDR2 is FQNEAQ (reference sequence). The V segment lost 4 bases and the J segment 4 bases; nucleotides outside the gene matches: 3. This CDR3 has 14 residues. The CDR3 DNA reads as TGTGCCAGCAGCTCGGGACTAGCCGCAGATACGCAGTATTTT. As protein: CASSSGLAADTQYF.

The chain combines TRBV6-6 with TRBJ2-2, with D perhaps matching TRBD2 (5 bases). Germline values: CDR1 MNHNY, CDR2 SVGAGI (reference sequence). The CDR3 is made up of 15 amino acids. V lost 8 bases and J 0 bases, leaving 13 bases between the germline ends. CDR3 nucleotide sequence: TGTGCCAGCGGAAGAGGGTTATCGAACACCGGGGAGCTGTTTTTT. This codes for CASGRGLSNTGELFF.

This clone was counted a single time. The genes are TRBV19 and TRBJ2-7, with D possibly TRBD1 on 7 matching bases. Between the trimmed V and J ends, which lost 8 bases and 4 bases, there was a span of 15 bases. The CDR3 consists of 13 residues. In germline, CDR1 is LNHDA, CDR2 SQIVND (reference sequence). The CDR3 region is CASGRQGGYEQYF. In DNA form, the CDR3 reads TGTGCCAGTGGGAGGCAGGGGGGATACGAGCAGTACTTC.

J is TRBJ2-1 and V is TRBV10-2, with 7 bases fitting TRBD1. Germline values: CDR1 WSHSY, CDR2 SAAADI. V was clipped by 6 bases and J by 0 bases; unmatched bases: 5. CDR3 size: 15 residues. Here the CDR3 reads CASSKDRFSYNEQFF. In DNA form, the CDR3 reads TGCGCCAGCAGCAAGGACAGGTTCTCCTACAATGAGCAGTTCTTC.

The sample holds a few counts of this clone. This chain joins TRBV6-1 and TRBJ1-1; D is perhaps TRBD1 (5 bases). This CDR3 is built from 14 residues. V was trimmed by 1 base and J by 6 bases, leaving 12 bases between them. Germline lookup yields CDR1 MNHNS and CDR2 SASEGT. The DNA for the CDR3 is TGTGCCAGCAGTGAAGGTGACAGAAAGGCTGAAGCTTTCTTT. Protein sequence: CASSEGDRKAEAFF.

This clone has only one observation. The genes are TRBV6-6 and TRBJ1-2; no definite D call. CDR3 length equals 14 residues. Per germline, CDR1 MNHNY and CDR2 SVGAGI (reference sequence). The germline V and J ends were trimmed by 0 bases and 2 bases, with 7 bases remaining between them. CDR3 in DNA: TGTGCCAGCAGTTACTCGGCAGAAAACTATGGCTACACCTTC. This sequence encodes CASSYSAENYGYTF.

The chain employs TRBV5-1 and TRBJ2-2; possibly TRBD2 for D (6 bases). This CDR3 comprises 14 residues. V was clipped by 0 bases and J by 6 bases, with 9 bases between them. The germline gives CDR1 SGHRS, CDR2 YFSETQ. CDR3 protein: CASSLGREAGELFF. CDR3 nucleotide sequence: TGCGCCAGCAGCTTGGGTAGGGAGGCCGGGGAGCTGTTTTTT. Full variable domain (rest looked up from reference TRBV5-1 and TRBJ2-2): KAGVTQTPRYLIKTRGQQVTLSCSPISGHRSVSWYQQTPGQGLQFLFEYFSETQRNKGNFPGRFSGRQFSNSRSEMNVSTLELGDSALYLCASSLGREAGELFFGEGSRLTVL.

Written as DNA, the CDR3 is TGTGCCAGCTGGATAAGCAGGGTTGGCAATTCACCCCTCCACTTT. This encodes CASWISRVGNSPLHF. The rearrangement links TRBV21-1 to TRBJ1-6; the table gives TRBD1 as D, unverified against the DNA. TRBV21-1 is reported as a pseudogene. This CDR3 spans 15 amino acids.

The genes are TRBV4-1 and TRBJ1-1, with 7 bases that match TRBD1. The length of the CDR3 is 15 residues. V shed 3 bases and J 8 bases; nucleotides not matched to a gene: 12. CDR1 and CDR2 (germline): MGHRA, YSYEKL. CDR3 residues: CASSHQDRTKNEAFF. The CDR3 nucleotides are TGCGCCAGCAGCCACCAGGACAGGACGAAAAACGAAGCTTTCTTT.